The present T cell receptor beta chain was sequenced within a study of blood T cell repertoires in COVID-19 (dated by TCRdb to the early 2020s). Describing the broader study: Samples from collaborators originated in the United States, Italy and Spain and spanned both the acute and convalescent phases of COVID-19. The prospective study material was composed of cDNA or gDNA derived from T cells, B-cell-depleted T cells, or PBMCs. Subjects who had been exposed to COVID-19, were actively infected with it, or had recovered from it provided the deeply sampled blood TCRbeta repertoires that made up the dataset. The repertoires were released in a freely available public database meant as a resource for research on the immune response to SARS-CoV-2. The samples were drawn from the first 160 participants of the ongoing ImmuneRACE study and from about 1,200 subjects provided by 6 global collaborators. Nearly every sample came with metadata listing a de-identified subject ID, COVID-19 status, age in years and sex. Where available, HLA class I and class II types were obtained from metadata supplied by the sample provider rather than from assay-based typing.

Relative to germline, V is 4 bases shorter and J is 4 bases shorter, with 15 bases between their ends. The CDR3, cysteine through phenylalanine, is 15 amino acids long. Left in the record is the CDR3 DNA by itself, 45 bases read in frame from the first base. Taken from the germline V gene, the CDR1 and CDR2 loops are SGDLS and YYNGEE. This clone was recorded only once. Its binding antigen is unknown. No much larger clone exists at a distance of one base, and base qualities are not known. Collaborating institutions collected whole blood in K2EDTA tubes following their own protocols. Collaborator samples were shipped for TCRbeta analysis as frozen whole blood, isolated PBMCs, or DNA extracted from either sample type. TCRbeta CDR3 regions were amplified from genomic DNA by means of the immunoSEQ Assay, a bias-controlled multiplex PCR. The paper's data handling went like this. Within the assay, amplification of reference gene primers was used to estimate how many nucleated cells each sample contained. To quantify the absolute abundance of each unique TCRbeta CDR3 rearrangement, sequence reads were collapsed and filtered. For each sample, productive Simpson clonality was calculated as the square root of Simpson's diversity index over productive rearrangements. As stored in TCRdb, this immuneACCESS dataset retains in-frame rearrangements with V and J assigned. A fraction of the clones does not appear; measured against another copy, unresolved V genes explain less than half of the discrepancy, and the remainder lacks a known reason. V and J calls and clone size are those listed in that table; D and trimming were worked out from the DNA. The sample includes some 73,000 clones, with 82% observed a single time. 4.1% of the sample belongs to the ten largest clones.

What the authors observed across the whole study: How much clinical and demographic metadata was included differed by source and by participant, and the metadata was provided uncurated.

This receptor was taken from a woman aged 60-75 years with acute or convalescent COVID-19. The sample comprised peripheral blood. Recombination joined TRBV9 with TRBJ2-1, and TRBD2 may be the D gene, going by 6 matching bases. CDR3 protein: CASSPRYSGYNEQFF. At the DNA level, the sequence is TGTGCCAGCAGCCCCCGATACAGCGGGTACAATGAGCAGTTCTTC.